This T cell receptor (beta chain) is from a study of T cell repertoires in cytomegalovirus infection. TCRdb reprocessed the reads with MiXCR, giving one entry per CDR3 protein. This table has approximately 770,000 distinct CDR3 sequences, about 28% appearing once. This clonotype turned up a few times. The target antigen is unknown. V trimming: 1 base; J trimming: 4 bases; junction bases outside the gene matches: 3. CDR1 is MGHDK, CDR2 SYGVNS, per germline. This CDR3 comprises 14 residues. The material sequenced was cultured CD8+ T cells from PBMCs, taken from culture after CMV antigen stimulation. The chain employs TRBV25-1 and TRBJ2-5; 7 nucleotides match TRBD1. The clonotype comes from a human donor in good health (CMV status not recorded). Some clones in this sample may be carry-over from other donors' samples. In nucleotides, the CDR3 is TGTGCCAGCAGTGAATCCCCAGGGGGAGAGACCCAGTACTTC. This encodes CASSESPGGETQYF.